The T cell receptor (beta chain) under discussion was sequenced for a study of T cell responses to AZD1222 COVID-19 vaccine. A note on this clone: What it binds is not known.

Germline values: CDR1 MNHEY, CDR2 SVGAGI. Between the trimmed V and J ends, which lost 0 bases and 2 bases, there was a span of 10 bases. The CDR3 loop spans 15 amino acids. Findings and caveats of the study: The study found Spike-specific TCR breadth and depth rose after two AZD1222 doses. A reported finding is that nearly half of spike-specific TCRs target unmutated variant regions. The peak T cell response came first, and repertoires were sampled only after it.

Repertoires were generated with immunoSEQ multiplex PCR, while TCRdb's copy carries only in-frame clones and drops some. The sample carries over 120,000 clones, about 92% recorded once. The receptor was derived from an adult in good health. This chain connects TRBV6-5 to TRBJ1-2; no clear D gene. Specimen: peripheral blood, collected on day 0 of AZD1222 vaccination. The CDR3 loop reads CASSYSESENYGYTF. The CDR3 DNA is TGTGCCAGCAGTTACTCGGAGAGTGAAAACTATGGCTACACCTTC.